This TCR beta chain was captured by sequencing in a study of blood T cell repertoires in COVID-19. Background on the study: Researchers got acute and convalescent COVID-19 samples from the United States, Italy and Spain. Sources were T cells, B-cell-depleted T cells, or PBMCs; the material itself was cDNA or gDNA.

Per the study methods: Estimation of nucleated cell counts relied on the amplification of reference gene primers. The method was immunoSEQ multiplex PCR; TCRdb's version includes in-frame clones alone and lacks a portion of them. The DNA was the basis for D and trimming; V, J and clone size are from that table. The repertoire holds some 210,000 clones, with nearly 90% as singletons. The CDR3 is 18 amino acids. Trimming removed 0 bases from V and 2 bases from J; junction bases left unmatched: 8. Germline assignment: CDR1 MNHEY and CDR2 SMNVEV (reference sequence). The source material was peripheral blood. This receptor was obtained from a woman in her thirties or forties who had recovered from COVID-19. The chain couples TRBV27 to TRBJ2-4; 9 positions match TRBD2. In DNA, the CDR3 is TGTGCCAGCAGTTTATCGTTCGGGCTAGCGGGACCCAAAAACATTCAGTACTTC. Amino acids: CASSLSFGLAGPKNIQYF.